This record covers a single T cell receptor (beta chain). The antigen is not known. These data belong to a study of blood T cells in healthy people across ages. Study-level information: Capture via template switching afforded approximately one barcoded beta molecule per two T cells. Study-level findings and limits: Both higher diversity and more naive CD4+ cells marked long-lived donors when set against aged donors.

It was with a sample-barcoded 5' primer and a J-beta primer mix that a second PCR of about 6 to 12 cycles was run. TCRdb analysed the 5' RACE reads with MiXCR anew, one entry per CDR3 protein. The table lists roughly 2 million distinct CDR3 sequences, about 50% of them singletons. Germline V gives CDR1 MNHEY, CDR2 SVGAGI. The V gene end was trimmed by 1 base and the J gene end by 2 bases; junction bases not matched to a gene: 5. The CDR3 is 16 amino acids. Sequencing input: blood. V is TRBV6-5 and J is TRBJ1-2; 9 bases agree with TRBD1. The receptor was isolated from a woman in her forties in good health. In nucleotides, the CDR3 is TGTGCCAGCAGTTACTTGACAGGGGGGTGGAACTATGGCTACACCTTC. This translates into CASSYLTGGWNYGYTF.